The 6 T cell receptor beta chains below come from one sample, sequenced in a study of cytomegalovirus exposure and HLA in healthy donors. Both 60 Vbeta primers and 13 Jbeta primers went into the PCR. Libraries were prepared by immunoSEQ multiplex PCR; TCRdb keeps only in-frame clonotypes and omits some of them. The sample contains 110,000 to 150,000 clones, around 80% of which appear only once. Specimen: PBMCs. The source of these receptors is a female donor in good health and CMV-seronegative.

V is TRBV15 and J is TRBJ1-2; TRBD1 matches at 7 bases. This CDR3 contains 15 residues. Germline loops: CDR1 LNHNV, CDR2 YYDKDF (reference sequence). The J segment lost 5 bases and the V segment lost 3 bases, leaving 9 bases of the junction unmatched. CDR3 nucleotide sequence: TGTGCCACCAGCAGGACAGGGCAGGGGGAGTATGGCTACACCTTC. Protein product: CATSRTGQGEYGYTF.

Notes on this clone: At one boundary the junction diverges from the germline segment, which might be a read error. The chain has TRBV27 and TRBJ2-7; 12 nucleotides match TRBD2. CDR1 and CDR2 from the germline V gene are MNHEY and SMNVEV (reference sequence). The CDR3 is 14 amino acids. The CDR3 nucleotides are TGTGCCAGCCCAGTTTCTAAGGCTAGCGGGAGGGAGGACTTC. It yields the protein CASPVSKASGREDF.

This chain joins TRBV28 and TRBJ2-7; no definite D call. V lost 4 bases to trimming and J lost 2 bases, with 9 bases between them. Germline CDR1 is MDHEN and CDR2 is SYDVKM. The CDR3 consists of 13 residues. CDR3 region: CASSSLGAYEQYF. CDR3 DNA sequence: TGTGCCAGCAGTTCACTGGGCGCCTACGAGCAGTACTTC.

The chain joins TRBV4-1 to TRBJ1-4, with D possibly being TRBD1 (6 bases). The CDR3 is made up of 15 amino acids. Deletions cut 1 base from V and 5 bases from J, with 11 bases between. CDR1 and CDR2 from the germline V gene are MGHRA and YSYEKL. The CDR3 here is CASSQGWGGNEKLFF. The CDR3, as DNA: TGCGCCAGCAGCCAAGGGTGGGGGGGCAATGAAAAACTGTTTTTT.

This chain links TRBV29-1 with TRBJ2-5, with 9 bases fitting TRBD1. Per germline, CDR1 SQVTM and CDR2 ANQGSEA. This CDR3 contains 16 residues. J gave up 5 bases and V 4 bases, and 14 bases lay outside the gene matches. The CDR3 reads CSVGSPPGQGLETQYF. CDR3 nucleotides: TGCAGCGTTGGTTCCCCTCCGGGACAGGGATTGGAGACCCAGTACTTC. The full variable domain, rest sourced from reference TRBV29-1 and TRBJ2-5, is SAVISQKPSRDICQRGTSLTIQCQVDSQVTMMFWYRQQPGQSLTLIATANQGSEATYESGFVIDKFPISRPNLTFSTLTVSNMSPEDSSIYLCSVGSPPGQGLETQYFGPGTRLLVL.

There are a few counts of this clone. The same CDR3 can be traced to other DNA sequences in this sample. The chain recombines TRBV5-1 with TRBJ1-2; 8 bases agree with TRBD1. CDR1 SGHRS and CDR2 YFSETQ come from the germline V gene. The CDR3 length is 14 residues. V was pared by 0 bases and J by 8 bases, with 6 bases of the junction left unmatched. CDR3 DNA: TGCGCCAGCAGCTTGGCGCAGGGGGCTGGAGGCTACACCTTC. Translated: CASSLAQGAGGYTF.